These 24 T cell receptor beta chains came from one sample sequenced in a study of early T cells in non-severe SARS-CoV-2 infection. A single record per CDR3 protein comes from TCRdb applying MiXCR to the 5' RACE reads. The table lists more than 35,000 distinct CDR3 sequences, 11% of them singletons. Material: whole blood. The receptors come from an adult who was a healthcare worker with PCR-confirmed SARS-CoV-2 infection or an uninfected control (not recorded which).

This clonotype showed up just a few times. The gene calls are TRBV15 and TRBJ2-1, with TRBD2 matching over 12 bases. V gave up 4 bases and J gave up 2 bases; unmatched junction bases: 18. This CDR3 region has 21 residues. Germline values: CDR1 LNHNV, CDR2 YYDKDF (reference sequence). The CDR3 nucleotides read TGTGCCACCAGCAAAGAAGACACCAGAGGACTAGCGGGAATCGCCTACAATGAGCAGTTCTTC. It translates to CATSKEDTRGLAGIAYNEQFF.

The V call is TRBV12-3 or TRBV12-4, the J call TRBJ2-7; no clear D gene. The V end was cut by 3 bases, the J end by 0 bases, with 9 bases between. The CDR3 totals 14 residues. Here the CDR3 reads CASSFGRYSYEQYF. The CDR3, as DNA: TGTGCCAGCAGTTTTGGCAGGTACTCCTACGAGCAGTACTTC.

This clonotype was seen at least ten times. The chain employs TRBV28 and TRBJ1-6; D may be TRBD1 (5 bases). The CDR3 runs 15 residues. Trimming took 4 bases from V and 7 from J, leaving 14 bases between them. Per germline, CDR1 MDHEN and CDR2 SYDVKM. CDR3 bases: TGTGCCAGCAGTTCACCGGGACGGGGCAATTCACCCCTCCACTTT. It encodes CASSSPGRGNSPLHF.

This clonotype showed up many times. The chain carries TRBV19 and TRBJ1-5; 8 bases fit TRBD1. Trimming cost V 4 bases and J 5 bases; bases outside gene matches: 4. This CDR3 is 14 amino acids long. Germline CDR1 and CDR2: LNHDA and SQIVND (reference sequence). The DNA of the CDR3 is TGTGCCAGTAGTAACCCAGGGGGCCATCAGCCCCAGCATTTT. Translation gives CASSNPGGHQPQHF.

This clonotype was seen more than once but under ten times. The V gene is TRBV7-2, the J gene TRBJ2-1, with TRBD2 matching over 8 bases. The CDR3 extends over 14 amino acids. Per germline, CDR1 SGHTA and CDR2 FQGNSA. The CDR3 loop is CAGRGGGSYNEQFF. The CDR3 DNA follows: TGTGCTGGCCGGGGGGGAGGCTCCTACAATGAGCAGTTCTTC.

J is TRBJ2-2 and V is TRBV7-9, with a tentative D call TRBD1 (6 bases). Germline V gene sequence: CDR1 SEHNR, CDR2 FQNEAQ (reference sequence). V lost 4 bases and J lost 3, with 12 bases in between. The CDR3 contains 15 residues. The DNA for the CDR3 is TGTGCCAGCAGCTCACGAGGACAGCACACCGGGGAGCTGTTTTTT. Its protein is CASSSRGQHTGELFF.

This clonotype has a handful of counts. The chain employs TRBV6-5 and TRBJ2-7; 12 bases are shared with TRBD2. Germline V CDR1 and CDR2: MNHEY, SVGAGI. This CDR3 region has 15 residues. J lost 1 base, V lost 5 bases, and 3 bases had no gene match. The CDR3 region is CASSRLAGASYEQYF. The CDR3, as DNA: TGTGCCAGCAGTCGACTAGCGGGAGCATCCTACGAGCAGTACTTC.

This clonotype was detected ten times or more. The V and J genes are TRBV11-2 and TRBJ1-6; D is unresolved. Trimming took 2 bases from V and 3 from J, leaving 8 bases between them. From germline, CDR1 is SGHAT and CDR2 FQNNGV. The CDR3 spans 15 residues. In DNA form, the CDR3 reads TGTGCCAGCAGCTTATCCGGGGTCTATAATTCACCCCTCCACTTT. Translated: CASSLSGVYNSPLHF.

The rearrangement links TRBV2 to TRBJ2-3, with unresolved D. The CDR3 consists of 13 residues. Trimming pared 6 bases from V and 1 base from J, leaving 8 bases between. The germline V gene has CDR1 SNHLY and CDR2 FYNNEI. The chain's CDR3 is CASSRRGTDTQYF. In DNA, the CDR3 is TGTGCCAGCAGCCGCCGGGGCACAGATACGCAGTATTTT.

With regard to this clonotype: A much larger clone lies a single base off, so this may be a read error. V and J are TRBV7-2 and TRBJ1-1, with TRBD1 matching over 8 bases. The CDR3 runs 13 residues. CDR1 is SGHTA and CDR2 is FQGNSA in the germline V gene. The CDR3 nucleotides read TGTGCCAACAGCTTAGGACAGGGCACTGAAGCTTTCTTT. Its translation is CANSLGQGTEAFF.

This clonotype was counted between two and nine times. In nucleotides, the CDR3 is TGCGCCACCTCCCTAGGGTCTTCTTCTAAGAACACTGAAGCTTTCTTT. It yields the protein CATSLGSSSKNTEAFF. V and J are TRBV5-1 and TRBJ1-1; D is unresolved. Trimming stripped 9 bases from V and 1 base from J, with 22 bases between. Looked up from germline, CDR1 is SGHRS and CDR2 is YFSETQ. The CDR3 runs 16 residues.

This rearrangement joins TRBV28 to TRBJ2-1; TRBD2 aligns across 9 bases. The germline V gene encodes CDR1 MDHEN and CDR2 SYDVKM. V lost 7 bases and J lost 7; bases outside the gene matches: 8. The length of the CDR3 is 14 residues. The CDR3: CASKAGGPQNEQFF. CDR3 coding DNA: TGTGCCAGCAAGGCGGGAGGGCCTCAGAATGAGCAGTTCTTC.

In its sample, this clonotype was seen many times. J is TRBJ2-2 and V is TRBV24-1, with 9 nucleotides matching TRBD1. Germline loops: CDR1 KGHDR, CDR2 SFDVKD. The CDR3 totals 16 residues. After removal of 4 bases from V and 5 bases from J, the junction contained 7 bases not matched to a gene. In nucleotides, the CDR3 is TGTGCCACCAGTGACCGGACAGGGGTGGGGACCGGGGAGCTGTTTTTT. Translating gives CATSDRTGVGTGELFF.

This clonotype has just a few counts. The CDR3 reads CASSDIWGQHNEQFF. CDR3 nucleotides: TGTGCCAGCAGTGATATATGGGGACAACACAATGAGCAGTTCTTC. The V and J genes are TRBV2 and TRBJ2-1; tentative D call: TRBD1 (6 bases). CDR1 SNHLY and CDR2 FYNNEI come from the germline V gene. The CDR3 is 15 residues long. The V gene lost 3 bases and the J gene lost 5 bases, with 14 bases spanning the gap.

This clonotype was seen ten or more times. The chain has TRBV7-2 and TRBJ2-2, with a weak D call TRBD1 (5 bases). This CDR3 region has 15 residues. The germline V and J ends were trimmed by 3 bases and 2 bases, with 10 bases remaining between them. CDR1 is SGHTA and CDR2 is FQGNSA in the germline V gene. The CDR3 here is CASSFTDRNTGELFF. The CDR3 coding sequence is TGTGCCAGCAGCTTCACCGACAGAAACACCGGGGAGCTGTTTTTT.

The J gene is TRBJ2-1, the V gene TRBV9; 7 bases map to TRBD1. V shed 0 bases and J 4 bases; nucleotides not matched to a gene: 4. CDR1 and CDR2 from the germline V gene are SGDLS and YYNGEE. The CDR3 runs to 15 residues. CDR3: CASSVAGDSYNEQFF. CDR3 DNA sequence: TGTGCCAGCAGCGTAGCAGGGGACAGTTACAATGAGCAGTTCTTC. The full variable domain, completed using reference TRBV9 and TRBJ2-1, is DSGVTQTPKHLITATGQRVTLRCSPRSGDLSVYWYQQSLDQGLQFLIQYYNGEERAKGNILERFSAQQFPDLHSELNLSSLELGDSALYFCASSVAGDSYNEQFFGPGTRLTVL.

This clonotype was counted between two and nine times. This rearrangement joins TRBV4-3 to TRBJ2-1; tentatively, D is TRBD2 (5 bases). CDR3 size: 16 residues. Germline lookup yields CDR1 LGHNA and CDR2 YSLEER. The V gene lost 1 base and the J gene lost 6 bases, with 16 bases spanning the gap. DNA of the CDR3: TGCGCCAGCAGCCAAGTAGGAGCGGCAAGGTTCAATGAGCAGTTCTTC. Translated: CASSQVGAARFNEQFF.

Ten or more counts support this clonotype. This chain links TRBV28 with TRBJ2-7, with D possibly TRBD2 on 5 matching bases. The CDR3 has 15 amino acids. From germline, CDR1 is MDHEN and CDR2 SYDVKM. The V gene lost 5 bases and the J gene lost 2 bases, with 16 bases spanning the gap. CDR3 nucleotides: TGTGCCAGCAGTCCCGGCAGGTCCGGGACCTACGAGCAGTACTTC. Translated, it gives CASSPGRSGTYEQYF.

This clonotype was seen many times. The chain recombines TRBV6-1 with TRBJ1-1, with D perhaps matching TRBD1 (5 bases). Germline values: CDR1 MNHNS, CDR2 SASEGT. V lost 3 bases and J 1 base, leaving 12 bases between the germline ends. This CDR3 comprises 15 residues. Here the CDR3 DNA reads TGTGCCAGCAGTGAGACAGACAGCAGGAACACTGAAGCTTTCTTT. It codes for CASSETDSRNTEAFF.

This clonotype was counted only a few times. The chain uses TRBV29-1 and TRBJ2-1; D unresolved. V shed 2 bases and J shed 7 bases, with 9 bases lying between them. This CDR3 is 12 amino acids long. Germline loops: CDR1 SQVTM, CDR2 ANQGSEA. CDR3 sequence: CSVEYELNEQFF. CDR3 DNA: TGCAGCGTTGAATATGAGTTGAATGAGCAGTTCTTC.

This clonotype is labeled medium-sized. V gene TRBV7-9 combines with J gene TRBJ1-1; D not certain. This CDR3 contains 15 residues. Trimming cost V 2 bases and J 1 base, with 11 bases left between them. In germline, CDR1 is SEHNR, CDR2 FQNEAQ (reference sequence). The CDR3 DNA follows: TGTGCCAGCAGCTTAATTGACGGAAAGAACACTGAAGCTTTCTTT. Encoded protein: CASSLIDGKNTEAFF. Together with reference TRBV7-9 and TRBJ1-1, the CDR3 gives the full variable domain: DTGVSQNPRHKITKRGQNVTFRCDPISEHNRLYWYRQTLGQGPEFLTYFQNEAQLEKSRLLSDRFSAERPKGSFSTLEIQRTEQGDSAMYLCASSLIDGKNTEAFFGQGTRLTVV.

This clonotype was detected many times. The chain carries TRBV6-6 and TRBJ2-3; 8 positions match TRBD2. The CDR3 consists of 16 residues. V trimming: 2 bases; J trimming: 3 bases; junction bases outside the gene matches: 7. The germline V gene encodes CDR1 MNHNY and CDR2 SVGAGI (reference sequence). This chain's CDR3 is CASSYNPGGRTDTQYF. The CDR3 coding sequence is TGTGCCAGCAGTTACAACCCGGGCGGGAGGACAGATACGCAGTATTTT.

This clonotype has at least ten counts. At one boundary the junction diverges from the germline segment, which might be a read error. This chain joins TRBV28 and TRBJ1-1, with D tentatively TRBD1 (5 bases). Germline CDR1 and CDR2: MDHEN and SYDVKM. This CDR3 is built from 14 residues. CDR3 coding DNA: TGTGCCAGCAGACCAGGGACGGTGAATACTGAAGCTTTCTTT. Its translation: CASRPGTVNTEAFF. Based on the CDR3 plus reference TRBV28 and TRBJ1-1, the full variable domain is DVKVTQSSRYLVKRTGEKVFLECVQDMDHENMFWYRQDPGLGLRLIYFSYDVKMKEKGDIPEGYSVSREKKERFSLILESASTNQTSMYLCASRPGTVNTEAFFGQGTRLTVV.

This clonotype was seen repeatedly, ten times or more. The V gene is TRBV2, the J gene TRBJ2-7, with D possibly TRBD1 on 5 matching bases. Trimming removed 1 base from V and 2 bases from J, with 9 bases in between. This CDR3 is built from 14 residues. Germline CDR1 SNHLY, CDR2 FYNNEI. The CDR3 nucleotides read TGTGCCAGCAGTGAAGAAAGGGGAACCTACGAGCAGTACTTC. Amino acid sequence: CASSEERGTYEQYF.